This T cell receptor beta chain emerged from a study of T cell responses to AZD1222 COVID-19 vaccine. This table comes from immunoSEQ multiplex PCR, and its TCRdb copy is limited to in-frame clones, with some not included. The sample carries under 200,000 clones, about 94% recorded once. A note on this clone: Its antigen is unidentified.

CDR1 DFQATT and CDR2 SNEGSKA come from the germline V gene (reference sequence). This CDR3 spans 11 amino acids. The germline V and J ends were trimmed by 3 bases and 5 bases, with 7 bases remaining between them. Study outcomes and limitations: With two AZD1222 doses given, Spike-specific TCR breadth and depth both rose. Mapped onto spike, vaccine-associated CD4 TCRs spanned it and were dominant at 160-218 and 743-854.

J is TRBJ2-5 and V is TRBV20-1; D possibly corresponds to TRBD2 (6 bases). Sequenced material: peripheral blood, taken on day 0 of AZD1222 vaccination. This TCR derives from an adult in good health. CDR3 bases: TGCAGTGCTAGTAGCGGTGAGACCCAGTACTTC. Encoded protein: CSASSGETQYF.